Listed below are T cell receptor beta chains from one sample, sequenced in a study of blood T cell repertoires in COVID-19. Sequenced by immunoSEQ multiplex PCR; TCRdb stores in-frame clones only, minus some. The table lists 220,000 or so clones, 82% of them singletons. The sample was peripheral blood. These receptors were taken from an elderly woman with COVID-19, enrolled during active disease. CDR3s include the opening cysteine and the closing phenylalanine or tryptophan. The D gene is left open where the match is weak. Size is stated for part of the rows, as once, few or many counts, or as a class when the clone is expanded.

TRBJ1-1	-	TRBV5-1	-	TGCGCCAGCAGCCCGCAGGTGAACACTGAAGCTTTCTTT	CASSPQVNTEAFF
TRBJ1-1	TRBD1	TRBV28	-	TGTGCCAGCACCGATTCGACAGGGTACACTGAAGCTTTCTTT	CASTDSTGYTEAFF
TRBJ2-1	TRBD1	TRBV7-2	-	TGTGCCAGCAGCTTAGCCGGGACAGGGGGAGGAGAGCAGTTCTTC	CASSLAGTGGGEQFF
TRBJ1-5	-	TRBV28	-	TGTGCCAGCAGTTTCGGCGGGACCTCCAGCAATCAGCCCCAGCATTTT	CASSFGGTSSNQPQHF
TRBJ1-1	-	TRBV7-9	-	TGTGCCAGCAGATCTAGGACAGCTGAAGCTTTCTTT	CASRSRTAEAFF
TRBJ2-2	TRBD1	TRBV11-3	-	TGTGCCAGCAGCTCGGACGGGACAGCCTCCGGGGAGCTGTTTTTT	CASSSDGTASGELFF
TRBJ1-2	TRBD1	TRBV2	few	TGTGCCAGACGAGACCGGGACAGGGGGAGAGGCTACACCTTC	CARRDRDRGRGYTF
TRBJ2-7	TRBD2	TRBV28	-	TGTGCCAGCAGTGTCGCCGGGACTAGCGGGACCGAGGGGTACTTC	CASSVAGTSGTEGYF
TRBJ1-3	TRBD1	TRBV5-1	-	TGCGCCAGCAGTTCAGGGGGTACCTCTGGAAACACCATATATTTT	CASSSGGTSGNTIYF
TRBJ1-1	-	TRBV28	-	TGTGCCAGCCTCACAGTAAACACTGAAGCTTTCTTT	CASLTVNTEAFF
TRBJ2-7	-	TRBV6-5	-	TGTGCCAGCAGCCGGGGACTTATGAGCGAGCAGTACTTC	CASSRGLMSEQYF
TRBJ2-3	-	TRBV7-8	-	TGTGCCAGCAGCTTTCTGAGGGGGGGCCGCCCAGATACGCAGTATTTT	CASSFLRGGRPDTQYF
TRBJ1-5	-	TRBV10-3	-	TGTGCCACCACCCGGAGGGATAGCAATCAGCCCCAGCATTTT	CATTRRDSNQPQHF